This TCR beta chain derives from a study of metastatic and nonmetastatic thyroid tumors. Study observations and caveats: Reports indicated that malignant thyroid tumors showed significantly higher TCR beta diversity than benign nodules did, in blood and tumor.

Study processing details: What underpinned the distant-metastasis classifier for papillary thyroid cancer was the set of CDR3 differences across clinicopathological groups. MiXCR re-clonotyped the PCR reads for TCRdb. These V and J calls derive from TCRdb rather than the authors' analysis. Among 26,000 or so clones listed, over 12% were seen once. Thyroid surgery was preceded by no treatment in any patient. V was pared by 3 bases and J by 4 bases, with 11 bases between. From germline, CDR1 is SGHAT and CDR2 FQNNGV. CDR3 length: 14 amino acids. This clone occurred many times. Its antigen is currently unknown.

The sample taken for sequencing was blood. The sequence was collected from a male donor with papillary thyroid cancer or a benign thyroid nodule (not recorded which). Some clones in this sample may be carry-over from other donors' samples. The rearrangement links TRBV11-2 to TRBJ2-3; D remains unclear. The CDR3 nucleotides read TGTGCCAGCAGCTTTGCCCTAGTAGCAGATACGCAGTATTTT. It specifies CASSFALVADTQYF.